This is a list of T cell receptor beta chains from one sample in a study of T cell responses to AZD1222 COVID-19 vaccine. Repertoires were generated with immunoSEQ multiplex PCR, while TCRdb's copy carries only in-frame clones and drops some. Here the sample spans about 150,000 clones, 88% being singletons. The sample here was peripheral blood, taken on day 0 of AZD1222 vaccination. The receptors come from an adult in good health. The CDR3 runs from the conserved cysteine through the conserved F or W. The order of the fields is clone size, V gene, D gene, J gene, CDR3 DNA, CDR3 protein. The D gene is left open where the match is weak. Only some rows state a clone size, as once, few, many or a class for expanded clones.

>once|TRBV7-2|.|TRBJ1-2
TGTGCCAGCAGCCCCGGAAGCTATGGCTACACCTTC
CASSPGSYGYTF
>.|TRBV4-2|.|TRBJ1-2
TGCGCCAGCACGGCTCCGGGCTACACCTTC
CASTAPGYTF
>.|TRBV28|TRBD1|TRBJ1-3
TGTGCCAGCAGTTCCCCACAGGGGTTTCGAGTCGACACCATATATTTT
CASSSPQGFRVDTIYF
>.|TRBV29-1|.|TRBJ1-2
TGCAGCGCCGAGGAGGGGAGAGGCTACACCTTC
CSAEEGRGYTF
>.|TRBV4-2|.|TRBJ1-4
TGTGCCAGCAGCCAAGACAGGGCTGAAAAACTGTTTTTT
CASSQDRAEKLFF
>.|TRBV27|.|TRBJ1-3
TGTGCCAGCTCGGGTCACACCATATATTTT
CASSGHTIYF
>few|TRBV6-5|TRBD1|TRBJ1-2
TGTGCCAGCAGTTACCCGGCTGGGACAGGGTTTCATGGCTACACCTTC
CASSYPAGTGFHGYTF
>.|TRBV6-5|.|TRBJ1-3
TGTGCCAGCAGTTACTTTTCAACCTCTGGAAACACCATATATTTT
CASSYFSTSGNTIYF
>.|TRBV28|TRBD2|TRBJ2-7
TGTGCCAGCAGTTTATCGAGCGGGGGTTCCTACGAGCAGTACTTC
CASSLSSGGSYEQYF
>.|TRBV4-3|.|TRBJ1-5
TGCGCCAGCAGCCAAGATCTAGCCCAGCCCCAGCATTTT
CASSQDLAQPQHF
>.|TRBV28|TRBD1|TRBJ2-7
TGTGCCAGCAGACAGGGGGGTTCCTACGAGCAGTACTTC
CASRQGGSYEQYF
>.|TRBV7-8|.|TRBJ2-6
TGTGCCAGCAGACCACAGTTCTCTGGGGCCAACGTCCTGACTTTC
CASRPQFSGANVLTF
>.|TRBV10-3|TRBD1|TRBJ1-4
TGTGCCATCAGTGAGTCGACAGGGGACCGGGAAAAACTGTTTTTT
CAISESTGDREKLFF
>.|TRBV6-5|.|TRBJ2-7
TGTGCCAGCAGGGTGTGGGGCTCGCAAACCTACGAGCAGTACTTC
CASRVWGSQTYEQYF
>.|TRBV5-6|TRBD1|TRBJ2-7
TGTGCCAGCAGCTTTTCGGCACAGGGGGGTTCCTACGAGCAGTACTTC
CASSFSAQGGSYEQYF
>.|TRBV5-1|.|TRBJ1-2
TGCGCCAGCAGCTTGGAGGGCAGAAGAGGGGATGGCTACACCTTC
CASSLEGRRGDGYTF
>.|TRBV6-1|.|TRBJ2-7
TGTGCCAGCAGACTGGGACATCTAGGACCCTACGAGCAGTACTTC
CASRLGHLGPYEQYF
>.|TRBV3-1/TRBV3-2|TRBD1|TRBJ1-4
TGTGCCAGCAAATCCGGGACAGGATTTGAAAAACTGTTTTTT
CASKSGTGFEKLFF
>.|TRBV9|TRBD1|TRBJ2-6
TGTGCCAGCAGCGCCCAACAGGGGGCCGGGGCCAACGTCCTGACTTTC
CASSAQQGAGANVLTF
>.|TRBV28|TRBD1|TRBJ1-2
TGTGCCAGCAGTGCGGGACAGTCTAACTATGGCTACACCTTC
CASSAGQSNYGYTF
>.|TRBV10-2|.|TRBJ1-6
TGCGCCAGCAGTGGGGGCCAAAATTCACCCCTCCACTTT
CASSGGQNSPLHF
>.|TRBV5-6|.|TRBJ1-4
TGTGCCAGCAGCCGGATGGGGGGTGCTGAAAAACTGTTTTTT
CASSRMGGAEKLFF
>once|TRBV18|.|TRBJ2-7
TGTGCCAGCTCACCCTTACCAAACCGCAGGCCGTTGGCCGAGCAGTACTTC
CASSPLPNRRPLAEQYF
>.|TRBV4-1|TRBD1|TRBJ2-5
TGCGCCAGCAGCCAAGGGGGACAGCGAGAGACCCAGTACTTC
CASSQGGQRETQYF
>.|TRBV20-1|.|TRBJ1-6
TGCAGTGCTAGTAGCTCCGTTGGCTCCTATAATTCACCCCTCCACTTT
CSASSSVGSYNSPLHF
>.|TRBV5-1|.|TRBJ1-6
TGCGCCAGCAGCTTAGAGTACGATTCACCCCTCCACTTT
CASSLEYDSPLHF
>.|TRBV7-9|TRBD1|TRBJ2-7
TGTGCCAGCAGCTTAGACAGGGGTTTCCTCTACGAGCAGTACTTC
CASSLDRGFLYEQYF
>.|TRBV2|.|TRBJ2-6
TGTGCCAGCAGGGACCGCACGGGGGGGGCCAACGTCCTGACTTTC
CASRDRTGGANVLTF
>.|TRBV7-2|.|TRBJ1-1
TGTGCCCACGGCGGAAGGAACACTGAAGCTTTCTTT
CAHGGRNTEAFF
>.|TRBV11-2|.|TRBJ2-2
TGTGCCAGCAGGTTGGGTGCAAACACCGGGGAGCTGTTTTTT
CASRLGANTGELFF
>.|TRBV28|.|TRBJ1-2
TGTGCCAGCAGTTTACCGCGGGGGGGGCTGAGTGGCTACACCTTC
CASSLPRGGLSGYTF
>once|TRBV7-2|.|TRBJ1-3
TGTGCCAGCAGCCCAGGGGCCAGGGGCTCTGGAAACACCATATATTTT
CASSPGARGSGNTIYF
>few|TRBV3-1/TRBV3-2|TRBD1|TRBJ1-4
TGTGCCAGCAGCACCCGGGACAGGGGCGATGAAAAACTGTTTTTT
CASSTRDRGDEKLFF
>.|TRBV18|.|TRBJ1-4
TGTGCCAGCTCACCAAGGGATGTGGGTGAAAAACTGTTTTTT
CASSPRDVGEKLFF
>.|TRBV6-6|TRBD1|TRBJ2-7
TGTGCCAGCAATACAGGGGTTTCGCGCGAGCAGTACTTC
CASNTGVSREQYF
>.|TRBV4-2|TRBD1|TRBJ2-5
TGTGCCAGCAGCTCTTCCGGGACAGGGGGAGAGACCCAGTACTTC
CASSSSGTGGETQYF
>.|TRBV6-2/TRBV6-3|.|TRBJ2-5
TGTGCCAGCAGTCAACCCGGGGCGATCCAAGAGACCCAGTACTTC
CASSQPGAIQETQYF
>.|TRBV5-4|.|TRBJ1-2
TGTGCCAGCACCCCGGCGAGGGTGAATAACTATGGCTACACCTTC
CASTPARVNNYGYTF
>.|TRBV6-5|.|TRBJ2-2
TGTGCCAGCAGTATAGACAGGACTACCGGGGAGCTGTTTTTT
CASSIDRTTGELFF
>few|TRBV3-1/TRBV3-2|TRBD1|TRBJ1-4
TGTGCCAGCAGCCAAGAGGGACAGGGGTACGAAAAACTGTTTTTT
CASSQEGQGYEKLFF
>.|TRBV10-3|TRBD1|TRBJ1-2
TGTGCCATCACTCTCGACAGGGACGGAGGCTACACCTTC
CAITLDRDGGYTF
>.|TRBV5-1|.|TRBJ1-2
TGCGCCAGCAGCTTGTCCCAGGCCCTTGGCTACACCTTC
CASSLSQALGYTF
>.|TRBV6-1|.|TRBJ2-1
TGTGCCAGCAGTGAAGTCAATGGGCCCTACGAGCAGTTCTTC
CASSEVNGPYEQFF
>.|TRBV6-6|.|TRBJ2-1
TGTGCCAGCAGTTACTCGAATGGGGGATTTGGTGAGCAGTTCTTC
CASSYSNGGFGEQFF
>.|TRBV20-1|TRBD1|TRBJ1-5
TGCAGTGCTCAACAGGGGCGGCCCCAGCATTTT
CSAQQGRPQHF
>.|TRBV19|.|TRBJ2-5
TGTGCCAGTAGTATAGGTGTGTACCAAGAGACCCAGTACTTC
CASSIGVYQETQYF